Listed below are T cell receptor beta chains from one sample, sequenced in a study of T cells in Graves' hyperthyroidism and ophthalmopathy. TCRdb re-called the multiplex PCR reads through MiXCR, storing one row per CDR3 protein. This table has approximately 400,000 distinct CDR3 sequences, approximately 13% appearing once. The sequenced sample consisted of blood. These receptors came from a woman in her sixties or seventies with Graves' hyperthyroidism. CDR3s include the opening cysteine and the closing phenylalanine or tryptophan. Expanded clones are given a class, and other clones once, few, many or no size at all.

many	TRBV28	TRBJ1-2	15	CASSLYGTSNYGYTF
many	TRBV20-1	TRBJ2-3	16	CSARPAKTSVEGTQYF
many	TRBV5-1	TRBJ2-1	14	CASEEGGSYNEQFF
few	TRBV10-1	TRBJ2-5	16	CASSGGKVSGKETQYF
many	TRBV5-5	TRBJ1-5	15	CASSLDGGNNQPQHF
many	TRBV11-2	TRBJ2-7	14	CASSYSGVTYEQYF
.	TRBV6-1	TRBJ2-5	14	CASNTGNIQETQYF
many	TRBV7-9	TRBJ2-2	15	CASSHSGRRTGELFF
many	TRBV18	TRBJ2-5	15	CASSPPGGRSETQYF
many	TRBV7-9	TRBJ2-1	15	CASSSGLDGYNEQFF
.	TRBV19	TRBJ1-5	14	CASSIAQGHQPQHF
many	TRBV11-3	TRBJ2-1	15	CASSLDPSGYNEQFF
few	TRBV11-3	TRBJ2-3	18	CASSLALGLAGWTDTQYF
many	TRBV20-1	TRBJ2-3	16	CSASLPGQGGSDTQYF
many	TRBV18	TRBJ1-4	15	CASSPRVATNEKLFF
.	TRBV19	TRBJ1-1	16	CASRSLMRGLNTEAFF
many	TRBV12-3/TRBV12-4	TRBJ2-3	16	CASHQGSGGGTDTQYF
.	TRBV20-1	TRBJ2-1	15	CSARGQGKSYNEQFF
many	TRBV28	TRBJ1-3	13	CASSDGQLNTIYF
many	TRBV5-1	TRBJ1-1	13	CASSFDSGTEAFF
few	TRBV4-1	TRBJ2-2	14	CASGLGGAAGELFF
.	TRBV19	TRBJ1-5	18	CASSIGGTGAYSNQPQHF
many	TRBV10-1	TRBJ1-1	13	CASRLSRNTEAFF
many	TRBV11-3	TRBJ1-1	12	CASTGTGLEAFF
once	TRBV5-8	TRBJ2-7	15	CASSLLPREGYEQYF
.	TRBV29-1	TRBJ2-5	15	CSVADSAQRRETQYF
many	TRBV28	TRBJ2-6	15	CASSFGTSGANVLTF
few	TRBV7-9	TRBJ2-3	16	CASSLNYRGYTDTQYF
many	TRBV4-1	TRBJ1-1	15	CASSLRGTGNTEAFF
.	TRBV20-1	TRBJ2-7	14	CSARTRDRAYEQYF
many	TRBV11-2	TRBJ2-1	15	CASSPWDLRDNEQFF
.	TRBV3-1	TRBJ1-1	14	CASSQGWAYTEAFF
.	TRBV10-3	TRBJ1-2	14	CATHPHSESYGYTF
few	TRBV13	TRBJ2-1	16	CASSLEASEDYNEQFF
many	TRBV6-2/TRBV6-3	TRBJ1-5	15	CASSPIANLNQPQHF
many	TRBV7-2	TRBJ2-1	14	CASRGGLAYNEQFF